The T cell receptor (beta chain) under discussion was sequenced for a study of T cell repertoires in cytomegalovirus infection (dated by TCRdb to about 2019). At the level of the whole study: The HLA type of each donor mattered for the analysis, because public TCR beta signatures pointed to carriage of CMV infection along with the matching HLA type.

The junction shows trimming of 2 bases on V and 2 bases on J, plus 17 bases between the germline ends. The CDR3 measures 17 amino acids from cysteine to phenylalanine. The sequence is cut down to CDR3 DNA, 51 bases in frame from base 1. CDR1 and CDR2, looked up from the germline V gene, are LGHNT and FRNRAP. The instrument given in TCRdb is Illumina HiSeq 1500. The public reads were run again by TCRdb, first through fastp at Q25 and then through MiXCR, and only productive beta chains were kept. Each entry merges the rows of one CDR3 protein and shows their most common DNA and genes. This sample has about 530,000 distinct CDR3 sequences in its table, and 26% of those were observed once. Less than 15% of the sample comes from the top ten. Results the study describes overall, beyond this receptor: The ex vivo response was dominated by HLA-C-restricted CMV-specific TCR beta clonotypes, which also provided the single most frequent clonotype in two of eight donors. In both this cohort and an independent approximately 350-donor cohort, the cumulative frequency of public TCR beta family members distinguished carriers of CMV infection plus the relevant HLA type.

Worth noting for this clonotype: Its antigen remains unidentified. Base qualities were left out, and no much larger clone turns up one base away.

The TCR originated in a human donor in good health (CMV status not recorded). Some clones in this sample may be carry-over from other donors' samples. The sample was PBMCs. This sequence uses TRBV12-5 and TRBJ2-3; no D gene is confidently identified. The CDR3 in this case is CASGLFKTLPFTDTQYF. The DNA reads TGTGCTAGTGGTTTGTTCAAGACACTCCCCTTCACAGATACGCAGTATTTT.